This T cell receptor beta chain is drawn from a study of shared clonotypes between healthy human individuals (dated by TCRdb to the early 2020s). Context from the whole study: The cohort comprised two women and a few men aged 18 to 49 years. For each donor, CD4 naive and CD4 memory were each given three plates, CD8 naive was given two plates, and CD8 memory was given one plate. The study deeply sequenced blood TCR repertoires of about 5 healthy adults to estimate repertoire size and the extent of clonotype sharing between individuals. Libraries were prepared and TCR repertoires were sequenced by different laboratories using diverse techniques, in order to increase sequencing depth and limit assay-specific biases. Each donor's leukapheresis produced roughly between about 0.9 and 9.5 billion PBMCs.

Using the deep immunoSEQ assay, TCR CDR3 regions were amplified from genomic DNA by multiplex PCR. For each cell subset, the extracted genomic DNA was distributed evenly across all wells of several immunoSEQ 96-well plates, and each plate served as one replicate. Each replicate PCR for sorted subsets received about 200 ng genomic DNA, equal to roughly 29,000 T cell genomes. Purified libraries were measured with a Qubit 3.0 fluorometer, size-checked on a Bioanalyzer 2100, and measured again with the KAPA Library Quantification kit. Each immunoSEQ 96-well plate was sequenced on its own single-read 150-cycle Illumina NextSeq 550 flow cell. In the authors' own workflow: Because the immunoSEQ output held only junctional sequences and lacked quality scores, the filtering could not match the filtering applied to full-length reads. To assign V/J genes and CDR3, sequences were annotated using PyIR, a Python wrapper for IgBLAST v1.9, with IMGT germline references. Reads were filtered out if the reads had weak V/J assignments (E-value above 1e-6), no CDR3, stop codons, out-of-frame junctions, or ambiguous translated residues. A V3J clonotype was defined by an identical inferred V gene, J gene, and CDR3 amino acid sequence. Percentage overlap between repertoires was computed as shared unique clonotypes divided by the size of the smaller repertoire. Richness of each repertoire was evaluated using RTK rarefaction, the Chao1 estimator, and Recon v2.1 estimates of unobserved clonotypes. Generation probabilities for all TCRbeta clonotypes obtained by the gDNA method from a handful of donors were computed using OLGA. The table comes from immuneACCESS by way of TCRdb, which keeps in-frame sequences with V and J called. Part of the clones is missing from these tables; in studies checked, under half for an unresolved V gene and the rest for unknown reasons. The V and J calls and clone size are taken from that table; D and trimming were inferred from the DNA. Within this sample are some 2.1 million clones, with about 95% of them counted one time only. The ten largest clones add up to about 1.1% of the sample.

The CDR3 has 14 amino acids, counting the end cysteine and phenylalanine. Just CDR3 DNA is preserved here, 42 bases in frame from base 1. Trimming costs V 5 bases and J 6 bases, and their ends lie 13 bases apart. Via the germline V gene, CDR1 is SGHTA and CDR2 FQGTGA. For the CD8 naive samples, CD45RO-negative cells were positively selected for CCR7, yielding a CD45RA+CCR7+ population from which TemRA cells were excluded. The donors were healthy, HIV-negative adults with no recently reported acute infections or vaccinations. Every donor was a Caucasian adult residing in Nashville, Tennessee, USA. After blood collection by leukapheresis, PBMCs were isolated using Ficoll-Histopaque density gradient centrifugation and then cryopreserved in the vapor phase of liquid nitrogen. Purity and quantity of every magnetically sorted T cell population were checked by analytical flow cytometry. Genomic DNA was isolated from each sorted fraction and quantified by UV absorbance on a Nanodrop 2000c.

This clone appeared a single time. The specificity of this receptor is unknown. No much larger clonotype is one base removed from it; base qualities were not supplied. The study at large found these results: Pairwise subsampling indicated that sequencing depth was expected to affect the degree of clonotype sharing among donors. Even with the large sequencing depth, rarefaction of the sorted-subset datasets indicated that sequencing was incomplete. Sampling was limited to blood, and TCR repertoires in tissue likely differ from TCR repertoires in blood. Compared with non-shared clonotypes, clonotypes shared by all four sorted-subset donors had higher generation probabilities. Because the study included a small number of donors, the genetic and exposure-history diversity represented was limited. Naive subsets generally had larger estimated clonotype richness than memory subsets did. Sharing across several donors was observed for around 5% of naive CD4, 3% to 3.5% of naive CD8, about 2.3% of memory CD4, and 0.4% of memory CD8 clonotypes.

The rearranged chain carries TRBV7-3 and TRBJ2-2; the D segment is perhaps TRBD1 or TRBD2, each sharing 5 matched bases. The specimen was naive CD8+ T cells sorted from blood. The cell subset or site label corresponds to: CD45RA+CCR7+. The receptor was isolated from a man aged 18 to 29 in good health. The DNA sequence is given as TGTGCCAGCAGCCCCCACCTGGGGGCCGGGGAGCTGTTTTTT. It specifies CASSPHLGAGELFF. The CDR3, completed at both ends by the reference TRBV7-3 and TRBJ2-2 genes, gives the full variable domain GAGVSQTPSNKVTEKGKYVELRCDPISGHTALYWYRQSLGQGPEFLIYFQGTGAADDSGLPNDRFFAVRPEGSVSTLKIQRTERGDSAVYLCASSPHLGAGELFFGEGSRLTVL.